What follows is one T cell receptor beta chain and its context. These data originate in a study of blood T cell repertoires in COVID-19. Sequencing used immunoSEQ multiplex PCR; TCRdb keeps in-frame clones, though not all of them. The repertoire holds approximately 150,000 clones, more than 65% seen once, with roughly a tenth in the top ten. Germline V lookup: CDR1 SNHLY, CDR2 FYNNEI. This CDR3 spans 14 amino acids. Trimming took 8 bases from V and 6 from J, leaving 16 bases between them. The J gene is TRBJ1-4, the V gene TRBV2, with D uncertain. This clonotype was sampled from a man aged 55 to 69 with active or convalescent COVID-19. The sequenced sample consisted of peripheral blood. The CDR3 DNA follows: TGTGCCAGCTCGTACACCCGGGGTGATGAAAAACTGTTTTTT. Its protein product is CASSYTRGDEKLFF.